This TCR beta chain is from a study of regulatory T cells in long-lasting Graves disease. The CDR3 loop spans 15 amino acids. Trimming shortened V by 5 bases and J by 0 bases, and 13 bases separated the two germline ends. Germline V gene lookup returns CDR1 SEHNR and CDR2 FQNEAQ (reference sequence). Sequencing libraries for TCR beta were prepared with iRepertoire HTBI primers and Arm-PCR of CDR3 regions. TCRdb analysed the multiplex PCR reads with MiXCR anew, one entry per CDR3 protein. The sample has 350,000 to 450,000 distinct CDR3 sequences; around 15% are singletons. As to time point: newly diagnosed GD, antithyroid drugs for less than 3 months. There was RNA extracted from PBMCs, and the TCR library was made from it. This sample was shared with a second study, whose subject was T cells in Graves' hyperthyroidism and ophthalmopathy.

The sequencing here drew on peripheral blood mononuclear cells (PBMCs), taken at new diagnosis, from a patient treated with antithyroid drugs. The rearrangement joins TRBV7-9 to TRBJ1-2; tentative D call: TRBD1 (6 bases). The sequence came from a man aged 35-49 years with Graves disease. The CDR3 protein is CASSARDTSNYGYTF. The CDR3 DNA follows: TGTGCCAGCAGCGCGCGGGACACCTCTAACTATGGCTACACCTTC.